A selection of T cell receptor beta chains follows, all from one sample in a study of cytomegalovirus exposure and HLA in healthy donors. Sequenced by immunoSEQ multiplex PCR; TCRdb stores in-frame clones only, minus some. Of 95,000 to 120,000 clones in the sample, about 79% are singletons; the top ten hold 2.5%. The sequencing input was PBMCs. The receptors were sampled from a woman under 30 in good health and CMV-seronegative. CDR3s include the opening cysteine and the closing phenylalanine or tryptophan. A D gene is named only where the DNA matches it firmly. Clone size is not always given. Where it is, it says once, few, many or a class for expanded clones.

.	.	TRBV4-1	TRBJ2-7	CASSRGGLGYEQYF	TGCGCCAGCAGCCGCGGAGGGCTAGGGTACGAGCAGTACTTC
once	.	TRBV5-4	TRBJ2-1	CASRGTGWQLDEQFF	TGTGCCAGCAGAGGAACAGGGTGGCAGCTGGATGAGCAGTTCTTC
.	.	TRBV2	TRBJ1-2	CASRQRDGYPF	TGTGCCAGCCGACAGCGGGATGGCTACCCCTTC
.	TRBD2	TRBV7-2	TRBJ2-7	CASSLGSGGLTYEQYF	TGTGCCAGCAGCTTAGGTAGCGGGGGGTTGACCTACGAGCAGTACTTC
.	TRBD2	TRBV5-1	TRBJ2-1	CASSPTSGGAGEQFF	TGCGCCAGCAGCCCCACCAGCGGGGGGGCCGGTGAGCAGTTCTTC
.	.	TRBV7-9	TRBJ1-4	CASSLWLGQGGEKLFF	TGTGCCAGCAGCTTATGGTTAGGCCAGGGTGGCGAAAAACTGTTTTTT
.	.	TRBV6-6	TRBJ1-3	CASSYRDTIYF	TGTGCCAGCAGTTACCGGGACACCATATATTTT
.	.	TRBV5-4	TRBJ1-2	CASSFGGPGYTF	TGTGCCAGCAGCTTCGGTGGGCCTGGCTACACCTTC
.	TRBD2	TRBV7-6	TRBJ2-7	CASSLGEGRAYEQYF	TGTGCCAGCAGCCTTGGGGAGGGGAGGGCCTACGAGCAGTACTTC
.	.	TRBV4-1	TRBJ2-2	CASSHPDRNTGELFF	TGCGCCAGCAGCCATCCGGACAGGAACACCGGGGAGCTGTTTTTT
few	.	TRBV27	TRBJ1-6	CASSSTGLNSPLHF	TGTGCCAGCAGTTCAACCGGACTTAATTCACCCCTCCACTTT
.	TRBD1	TRBV27	TRBJ1-2	CANSLRAGGYYGYTF	TGTGCCAACAGTTTAAGGGCAGGGGGGTACTATGGCTACACCTTC
.	TRBD2	TRBV30	TRBJ2-1	CAWSVGRDNEQFF	TGTGCCTGGAGTGTTGGGAGGGACAATGAGCAGTTCTTC
.	TRBD1	TRBV6-1	TRBJ2-6	CASRGGGSGANVLTF	TGTGCCAGCAGAGGGGGCGGGTCTGGGGCCAACGTCCTGACTTTC
.	.	TRBV28	TRBJ1-3	CASRPHNSGNTIYF	TGTGCCAGCAGACCCCACAACTCTGGAAACACCATATATTTT
.	.	TRBV11-2	TRBJ2-7	CASSLALEQYF	TGTGCCAGCAGCCTAGCACTCGAGCAGTACTTC
.	.	TRBV7-9	TRBJ1-2	CASILTSNRRINGYTF	TGTGCCAGCATCCTGACATCCAATCGTCGCATTAATGGCTACACCTTC
.	.	TRBV30	TRBJ2-5	CAWSVRRGETQYF	TGTGCCTGGAGTGTACGTAGAGGAGAGACCCAGTACTTC
.	TRBD2	TRBV5-4	TRBJ2-2	CASSRGLAGGTGELFF	TGTGCCAGCAGCAGGGGACTAGCGGGAGGGACCGGGGAGCTGTTTTTT
.	TRBD2	TRBV11-3	TRBJ2-1	CASSLVAGGTNEQFF	TGTGCCAGCAGCTTAGTAGCGGGAGGAACCAATGAGCAGTTCTTC
once	.	TRBV5-5	TRBJ1-5	CASSKDWYSNQPQHF	TGTGCCAGCAGCAAAGACTGGTATAGCAATCAGCCCCAGCATTTT
.	.	TRBV5-4	TRBJ1-1	CATGGASNTEAFF	TGTGCGACGGGAGGGGCATCGAACACTGAAGCTTTCTTT
.	.	TRBV29-1	TRBJ1-4	CSVLSDSSNEKLFF	TGCAGCGTCCTATCGGACAGTTCCAATGAAAAACTGTTTTTT
few	.	TRBV2	TRBJ1-2	CASSELSGGGYTF	TGTGCCAGCAGTGAATTGTCAGGTGGTGGCTACACCTTC
few	TRBD2	TRBV4-2	TRBJ2-7	CASSPSTAGTYEQYF	TGTGCCAGCAGCCCGAGCACAGCGGGGACCTACGAGCAGTACTTC
.	.	TRBV7-6	TRBJ2-2	CASSLGLGAGELFF	TGTGCCAGCAGCTTAGGGCTAGGTGCCGGGGAGCTGTTTTTT
.	.	TRBV7-2	TRBJ2-2	CASSFSGDTGELFF	TGTGCCAGCAGCTTCTCAGGGGACACCGGGGAGCTGTTTTTT
.	TRBD2	TRBV4-2	TRBJ2-1	CASSQGEGSYNEQFF	TGTGCCAGCAGCCAGGGGGAGGGCTCCTACAATGAGCAGTTCTTC
.	.	TRBV19	TRBJ1-5	CASASLAGDNQPQHF	TGTGCCAGTGCTAGCTTGGCAGGGGACAATCAGCCCCAGCATTTT
.	TRBD1	TRBV18	TRBJ1-3	CASSLQGALGNTIYF	TGTGCCAGCTCACTCCAGGGGGCGCTTGGAAACACCATATATTTT
once	.	TRBV4-1	TRBJ2-1	CASSQDNPGEEQFF	TGCGCCAGCAGCCAAGATAACCCGGGGGAGGAGCAGTTCTTC
.	TRBD1	TRBV28	TRBJ1-1	CASTTGASLNTEAFF	TGTGCCAGCACGACAGGGGCTTCCTTGAACACTGAAGCTTTCTTT
.	.	TRBV30	TRBJ1-6	CAWSVSGQNNSPLHF	TGTGCCTGGAGTGTCTCCGGACAGAATAATTCACCCCTCCACTTT
.	TRBD1	TRBV27	TRBJ2-1	CASSSGQVLSRTNNEQFF	TGTGCCAGCAGTTCGGGACAGGTTTTGTCGCGGACTAACAATGAGCAGTTCTTC
.	TRBD1	TRBV6-1	TRBJ2-7	CASPTGAGVDEQYF	TGTGCCAGCCCGACAGGGGCCGGTGTCGACGAGCAGTACTTC
.	TRBD1	TRBV15	TRBJ1-2	CATSREDRRLNGYTF	TGTGCCACCAGCAGAGAGGACAGGCGATTAAATGGCTACACCTTC
.	TRBD2	TRBV7-9	TRBJ2-3	CASSPGGGSTDTQYF	TGTGCCAGCAGCCCTGGGGGGGGGAGCACAGATACGCAGTATTTT
.	TRBD1	TRBV19	TRBJ1-1	CATTDRATEAFF	TGTGCCACCACCGACAGGGCTACTGAAGCTTTCTTT
.	.	TRBV2	TRBJ1-1	CASTGTWNNSNTEAFF	TGTGCCAGCACCGGGACATGGAATAACTCGAACACTGAAGCTTTCTTT
.	.	TRBV30	TRBJ1-6	CAWSAYRDSPLHF	TGTGCCTGGAGTGCCTACAGGGATTCACCCCTCCACTTT
.	.	TRBV7-2	TRBJ2-5	CASSPEDRSWETQYF	TGTGCCAGCAGCCCCGAGGACAGATCTTGGGAGACCCAGTACTTC
few	TRBD2	TRBV7-9	TRBJ2-1	CASSAIAGRIEQFF	TGTGCCAGCAGCGCCATAGCGGGGCGGATTGAGCAGTTCTTC
.	TRBD2	TRBV5-4	TRBJ2-2	CASSLPTSANTGELFF	TGTGCCAGCAGCTTACCGACTAGCGCGAACACCGGGGAGCTGTTTTTT
.	TRBD2	TRBV5-8	TRBJ2-5	CASSWGLREILETQYF	TGTGCCAGCAGCTGGGGACTGCGGGAGATTCTTGAGACCCAGTACTTC
.	TRBD2	TRBV28	TRBJ2-7	CARGSSGRTSYEQYF	TGTGCCAGGGGGTCGAGCGGGAGGACTTCCTACGAGCAGTACTTC
.	.	TRBV11-2	TRBJ1-2	CASSLSPGDYGYTF	TGTGCCAGCAGCTTAAGTCCGGGAGACTATGGCTACACCTTC
.	.	TRBV4-2	TRBJ2-2	CASSQDTGNTGELFF	TGTGCCAGCAGCCAAGATACAGGAAACACCGGGGAGCTGTTTTTT
.	TRBD2	TRBV13	TRBJ2-3	CATLLGSGVYTQYF	TGTGCCACCCTCCTGGGTAGCGGGGTCTATACGCAGTATTTT
few	TRBD1	TRBV5-8	TRBJ1-1	CASSQGQGLMNTEAFF	TGTGCCAGCAGTCAGGGACAGGGCCTCATGAACACTGAAGCTTTCTTT
few	TRBD1	TRBV25-1	TRBJ1-1	CASSEQTGYGTEAFF	TGTGCCAGCAGTGAACAGACAGGGTATGGCACTGAAGCTTTCTTT
.	TRBD2	TRBV6-1	TRBJ2-3	CASSPGLVPGTQYF	TGTGCCAGCAGCCCGGGACTAGTTCCCGGTACGCAGTATTTT
.	.	TRBV4-1	TRBJ2-2	CASSQVPTRGPGELFF	TGCGCCAGCAGCCAAGTCCCAACCAGGGGTCCCGGGGAGCTGTTTTTT
.	TRBD1	TRBV11-2	TRBJ2-5	CASSAYRGETQYF	TGTGCCAGCAGCGCCTACAGGGGGGAGACCCAGTACTTC
once	.	TRBV28	TRBJ1-3	CASSFPGTRAGNTIYF	TGTGCCAGCAGTTTCCCGGGTACGAGGGCTGGAAACACCATATATTTT
once	.	TRBV19	TRBJ1-1	CASSTREATEAFF	TGTGCCAGTAGTACAAGGGAGGCCACTGAAGCTTTCTTT
.	.	TRBV10-1	TRBJ1-1	CASSESRALNTEAFF	TGCGCCAGCAGTGAGTCGAGGGCGTTGAACACTGAAGCTTTCTTT
.	.	TRBV5-1	TRBJ1-1	CASSLVAGEDTEAFF	TGCGCCAGCAGCTTGGTTGCAGGGGAAGACACTGAAGCTTTCTTT
.	.	TRBV6-1	TRBJ2-5	CASSEGGGGLGETQYF	TGTGCCAGCAGTGAAGGTGGGGGAGGCTTAGGGGAGACCCAGTACTTC
.	TRBD1	TRBV28	TRBJ1-1	CASSYNRGSNTEAFF	TGTGCCAGCAGTTACAACAGGGGGTCGAACACTGAAGCTTTCTTT
few	.	TRBV19	TRBJ1-4	CASSMPGGRTNEKLFF	TGTGCCAGTAGTATGCCCGGGGGAAGGACTAATGAAAAACTGTTTTTT